These 13 T cell receptor beta chains originate from one sample sequenced in a study of OX40 agonist ivuxolimab in advanced cancers. The protocol was immunoSEQ multiplex PCR, while the TCRdb copy is restricted to in-frame clones and leaves out a portion. The sample holds approximately 80,000 clones, roughly nine tenths seen once. Sequenced here: CD4+ or CD8+ T cells sorted from blood, sampled in a trial of the OX40 agonist ivuxolimab. The receptors were sampled from an adult with an advanced solid tumor such as melanoma, head and neck, liver or kidney cancer.

V usage is TRBV6-6 and J usage is TRBJ2-1; possible D gene TRBD1, 7 bases. Germline V CDR1 and CDR2: MNHNY, SVGAGI (reference sequence). The CDR3 extends over 14 amino acids. Trimming cost V 3 bases and J 8 bases, with 14 bases left between them. In DNA, the CDR3 is TGTGCCAGCAGTTATCAGGGGGGTGCCCATGAGCAGTTCTTC. Protein: CASSYQGGAHEQFF.

The chain has TRBV19 and TRBJ2-1; 11 bases fit TRBD2. V shed 5 bases, J shed 16 bases, and the junction held 10 bases outside the gene matches. CDR3 size: 13 residues. CDR1 and CDR2 from the germline V gene are LNHDA and SQIVND (reference sequence). CDR3 amino acids: CASSFVAGGPSFF. The CDR3 nucleotides are TGTGCCAGTAGTTTCGTAGCGGGAGGGCCTAGCTTCTTC.

The V gene is TRBV7-2, the J gene TRBJ2-2; unclear D gene. Deletions cut 2 bases from V and 4 bases from J, with 11 bases between. The CDR3 extends over 15 amino acids. CDR1 is SGHTA, CDR2 FQGNSA, per germline. The CDR3 DNA reads TGTGCCAGCAGCTTATTTTGGGGTACCACCGGGGAGCTGTTTTTT. This gives the protein CASSLFWGTTGELFF.

V is TRBV6-5 and J is TRBJ1-1; 7 bases map to TRBD1. CDR3 length: 15 amino acids. Germline CDR1 is MNHEY and CDR2 is SVGAGI. With 7 bases clipped from V and 5 bases from J, the junction kept 13 bases outside the gene matches. The CDR3 DNA sequence: TGTGCCAGCAATAGAAGACAGGGTGTAAGAACTGAAGCTTTCTTT. Protein: CASNRRQGVRTEAFF.

The chain joins TRBV7-9 to TRBJ1-1; no reliable D call. In germline, CDR1 is SEHNR, CDR2 FQNEAQ (reference sequence). The CDR3 is 13 amino acids. The ends were cut back, 3 bases at V and 6 bases at J, with 11 bases in the middle. CDR3 sequence reads: CASSFLDRAEAFF. For the CDR3, the DNA is TGTGCCAGCAGCTTTTTGGACCGGGCTGAAGCTTTCTTT.

The chain uses TRBV18 and TRBJ2-2, with 8 bases aligning to TRBD1. Germline V gene data show CDR1 as KGHSH and CDR2 as LQKENI. This CDR3 has 17 amino acids. V shed 3 bases and J 7 bases; nucleotides not matched to a gene: 13. CDR3 bases: TGTGCCAGCTCACCCTTCTCTCAGGGGGCGTCCGGCGGGGAGCTGTTTTTT. Protein: CASSPFSQGASGGELFF.

The DNA of the CDR3 is TGTGCCAGCAGTTATCAGGGGGTGCTTGGCTACACCTTC. This encodes CASSYQGVLGYTF. This chain connects TRBV6-5 to TRBJ1-2; 7 bases agree with TRBD1. This CDR3 has 13 residues. The germline V gene encodes CDR1 MNHEY and CDR2 SVGAGI. V lost 3 bases, J lost 7 bases, and 5 bases stayed unmatched.

The V gene is TRBV4-1, the J gene TRBJ1-4; unclear D gene. Trimming took off 4 bases at V and 7 bases at J, with 16 bases between the two ends. The CDR3 covers 15 residues. Germline V gene data show CDR1 as MGHRA and CDR2 as YSYEKL. This CDR3 is CASSLDGPRAEKLFF. Written as DNA, the CDR3 is TGCGCCAGCAGCCTAGATGGGCCGAGGGCTGAAAAACTGTTTTTT.

V usage is TRBV6-5 and J usage is TRBJ1-2; 7 bases fit TRBD1. The germline gives CDR1 MNHEY, CDR2 SVGAGI. The trim removed 4 bases at V and 5 bases at J, leaving 7 bases unmatched. The CDR3 contains 14 residues. In DNA, the CDR3 is TGTGCCAGCAGTTTGACAGGGTCAACATATGGCTACACCTTC. It encodes CASSLTGSTYGYTF.

The V call is TRBV7-9, the J call TRBJ2-5; D uncertain. Between the trimmed V and J ends, which lost 7 bases and 9 bases, there was a span of 12 bases. This CDR3 is built from 11 residues. CDR1 SEHNR and CDR2 FQNEAQ come from the germline V gene (reference sequence). The CDR3 DNA reads TGTGCCAGCAACCAATTCGAGGCCCAGTACTTC. Protein: CASNQFEAQYF.

The gene calls are TRBV5-1 and TRBJ2-7; perhaps TRBD2 as D (5 bases). Deletions cut 5 bases from V and 0 bases from J, with 18 bases between. The CDR3 loop spans 16 amino acids. The germline V gene has CDR1 SGHRS and CDR2 YFSETQ. The CDR3 DNA sequence: TGCGCCAGCAGGAGCTCGAGGGAATTAAGCTCCTACGAGCAGTACGTC. Encoded protein: CASRSSRELSSYEQYV.

Here the CDR3 DNA reads TGTGCCAGCAGCTCATACCGACTTGGTAATGAAAAACTGTTTTTT. Translation: CASSSYRLGNEKLFF. The chain carries TRBV7-8 and TRBJ1-4; D gene ambiguous. The CDR3 length is 15 residues. Trimming pared 4 bases from V and 4 bases from J, leaving 13 bases between. The germline V gene has CDR1 SGHVS and CDR2 FQNEAQ. The entire variable domain, with the rest obtained from reference TRBV7-8 and TRBJ1-4, is as follows: GAGVSQSPRYKVAKRGQDVALRCDPISGHVSLFWYQQALGQGPEFLTYFQNEAQLDKSGLPSDRFFAERPEGSVSTLKIQRTQQEDSAVYLCASSSYRLGNEKLFFGSGTQLSVL.

The chain links TRBV11-2 to TRBJ1-6, with TRBD1 matching over 9 bases. The ends lost 4 bases at V and 7 bases at J; junction bases unmatched: 8. The germline V gene encodes CDR1 SGHAT and CDR2 FQNNGV. This CDR3 has 16 residues. CDR3 sequence reads: CASSYLPGTGNSPLHF. The CDR3 nucleotides are TGTGCCAGCAGCTACCTGCCTGGGACAGGGAATTCACCCCTCCACTTT.